The present entry profiles one T cell receptor beta chain with its context. Antigen: not known. TCRdb keeps only in-frame clones here, not all; method: immunoSEQ multiplex PCR. This table holds about 1.1 million clones, approximately 80% found once. This sample is drawn from a study of shared clonotypes between healthy human individuals. At the level of the study: Used for every donor were three CD4 naive, three CD4 memory, two CD8 naive and one CD8 memory plate. The study's findings and limits: Among donors, clonotype sharing was expected to be affected by sequencing depth.

Looked up from germline, CDR1 is SEHNR and CDR2 is FQNEAQ (reference sequence). V gave up 3 bases and J gave up 3 bases; unmatched junction bases: 3. This CDR3 has 14 residues. Specimen: memory CD4+ T cells from PBMCs. This sample's subset: CD45RA-negative fraction. This receptor was identified in a man between 18 and 29 years old in good health. Some clones in this sample may be carry-over from other donors' samples. The rearrangement uses TRBV7-9 and TRBJ2-7; TRBD2 matches 9 bases. The CDR3 DNA is TGTGCCAGCAGCTTTGCGGGAGGGGACTACGAGCAGTACTTC. Translation gives CASSFAGGDYEQYF.